This T cell receptor beta chain was recorded in a study of T cell repertoires in cytomegalovirus infection. In the study overall: Used in the study were CMV epitopes, some recently identified and HLA-C-restricted, others well-studied and HLA-B-restricted. Evidence of both CMV infection and a matching HLA type came from public TCR beta signatures.

The study's findings and limits: Carriers of CMV plus the relevant HLA were identified by cumulative public TCR beta family frequency. Within the response measured ex vivo, HLA-C-restricted CMV-specific TCR beta clonotypes were dominant.

MiXCR, run by TCRdb on the reads, gives a single entry per CDR3 protein. In the table there are tens of thousands of distinct CDR3 sequences, less than 30% of which are singletons. Note on this clonotype: The antigen remains unidentified.

The receptor was derived from a human donor in good health (CMV status not recorded). Some clones in this sample may be carry-over from other donors' samples. Sequenced material: CD8+ T cells from cultured PBMCs, taken from culture after CMV antigen stimulation.

CDR3 residues: CASSLSRRGAGEQYF. The DNA of the CDR3 is TGTGCCAGCAGTTTATCTCGTAGGGGGGCGGGGGAGCAGTACTTC. J is TRBJ2-7 and V is TRBV27, with D possibly being TRBD1 or TRBD2 (6 bases each). The V gene's germline CDR1 is MNHEY and CDR2 SMNVEV (reference sequence). V was trimmed by 0 bases and J by 7 bases, leaving 16 bases between them. The CDR3 totals 15 residues.